This T cell receptor (beta chain) was observed in a study of blood T cell repertoires in COVID-19. Per germline, CDR1 LGHDT and CDR2 YNNKEL (reference sequence). Trimming cost V 5 bases and J 9 bases; bases outside gene matches: 5. The CDR3 consists of 14 residues. TCRdb keeps only in-frame clones here, not all; method: immunoSEQ multiplex PCR. The table has some 110,000 clones, under 80% seen once. V gene TRBV3-1 (or the pseudogene TRBV3-2) combines with J gene TRBJ2-1, with TRBD2 matching 12 bases. Sequenced sample: peripheral blood. The clonotype originates from a man in his fifties or sixties with acute or convalescent COVID-19. The DNA for the CDR3 is TGTGCCAGCAGCGACTGGACTAGCGGGATTGAGCAGTTCTTC. Encoded protein: CASSDWTSGIEQFF.